One sample yielded the 27 T cell receptor beta chains listed below, sequenced in a study of T cell changes during pregnancy in multiple sclerosis. Sequencing was performed with immunoSEQ multiplex PCR; in TCRdb, only in-frame clones are kept and a portion is missing. The sample holds some 46,000 clones, 92% seen once. The starting material was peripheral blood, obtained in the third trimester of pregnancy. These receptors all stem from a female donor with multiple sclerosis, enrolled in a pregnancy study.

This clone was detected only once. The rearrangement links TRBV5-1 to TRBJ2-1, with D tentatively TRBD1 (6 bases). CDR1 SGHRS and CDR2 YFSETQ come from the germline V gene. The CDR3 contains 13 residues. V dropped 1 base and J dropped 7 bases, with 9 bases sitting between them. The CDR3 DNA reads TGCGCCAGCAGCTTGTCAGGGACAAATGAGCAGTTCTTC. Amino acid sequence: CASSLSGTNEQFF.

The CDR3 loop reads CASSQEPQGTYNEQFF. The CDR3 DNA is TGTGCCAGCAGCCAAGAACCGCAGGGTACCTACAATGAGCAGTTCTTC. This chain connects TRBV4-2 to TRBJ2-1, with D possibly matching TRBD1 (5 bases). V lost 0 bases to trimming and J lost 2 bases, with 11 bases between them. The CDR3 is 16 amino acids. The germline CDR1 and CDR2 sequences are LGHNA and YNFKEQ.

This chain links TRBV4-2 with TRBJ2-1; TRBD2 matches 11 bases. The V gene's germline CDR1 is LGHNA and CDR2 YNFKEQ. With 0 bases clipped from V and 8 bases from J, the junction kept 0 bases outside the gene matches. This CDR3 comprises 14 residues. In DNA form, the CDR3 reads TGTGCCAGCAGCCAAGAACTAGCGGGGGATGAGCAGTTCTTC. This encodes CASSQELAGDEQFF.

This chain joins TRBV7-8 and TRBJ2-1; 9 positions agree with TRBD1. The germline V gene encodes CDR1 SGHVS and CDR2 FQNEAQ. The CDR3 contains 16 residues. The V segment lost 3 bases and the J segment 8 bases; nucleotides outside the gene matches: 11. CDR3 region: CASSFNPGTGFHEQFF. CDR3 coding DNA: TGTGCCAGCAGCTTCAACCCCGGGACAGGGTTCCATGAGCAGTTCTTC.

The rearrangement joins TRBV19 to TRBJ1-1; a possible D gene is TRBD1 (6 bases). Germline assignment: CDR1 LNHDA and CDR2 SQIVND (reference sequence). The CDR3 sequence is 15 residues long. Between the trimmed V and J ends, which lost 4 bases and 3 bases, there was a span of 15 bases. The CDR3 protein is CASSKIRGLDTEAFF. Written as DNA, the CDR3 is TGTGCCAGTAGTAAAATCAGGGGTTTGGACACTGAAGCTTTCTTT.

V gene TRBV7-2 combines with J gene TRBJ2-5, with a weak D call TRBD2 (5 bases). Germline CDR1 reads SGHTA; CDR2 reads FQGNSA. V was pared by 4 bases and J by 9 bases, with 12 bases between. The CDR3 covers 12 residues. CDR3 loop: CASSYPGGPQYF. CDR3 DNA sequence: TGTGCCAGCAGCTACCCCGGCGGGCCCCAGTACTTC.

J is TRBJ2-5 and V is TRBV7-9; D ambiguous. Trimming took off 4 bases at V and 1 base at J, with 16 bases between the two ends. The CDR3 contains 16 residues. The germline V gene has CDR1 SEHNR and CDR2 FQNEAQ (reference sequence). CDR3 amino acids: CASSWMNRVGQETQYF. Here the CDR3 DNA reads TGTGCCAGCAGCTGGATGAACCGGGTAGGCCAAGAGACCCAGTACTTC. Full variable domain (rest looked up from reference TRBV7-9 and TRBJ2-5): DTGVSQNPRHKITKRGQNVTFRCDPISEHNRLYWYRQTLGQGPEFLTYFQNEAQLEKSRLLSDRFSAERPKGSFSTLEIQRTEQGDSAMYLCASSWMNRVGQETQYFGPGTRLLVL.

The chain joins TRBV27 to TRBJ2-7; TRBD2 aligns across 11 bases. V trimming: 3 bases; J trimming: 7 bases; junction bases outside the gene matches: 2. CDR1 and CDR2 from the germline V gene are MNHEY and SMNVEV (reference sequence). The CDR3 is 13 residues long. CDR3 sequence: CASSFLAGGEQYF. CDR3 bases: TGTGCCAGCAGTTTTCTAGCGGGAGGAGAGCAGTACTTC.

This sequence joins TRBV5-5 and TRBJ2-6, with 8 bases identical to TRBD1. The CDR3 totals 18 residues. Germline V gives CDR1 SGHKS, CDR2 YYEKEE (reference sequence). The J segment lost 3 bases and the V segment lost 4 bases, leaving 12 bases of the junction unmatched. DNA for the CDR3: TGTGCCAGCAGCGTCCCGGGACAGGTGGTGTATGGGGCCAACGTCCTGACTTTC. Residues: CASSVPGQVVYGANVLTF. Complete variable domain (other parts from reference TRBV5-5 and TRBJ2-6): DAGVTQSPTHLIKTRGQQVTLRCSPISGHKSVSWYQQVLGQGPQFIFQYYEKEERGRGNFPDRFSARQFPNYSSELNVNALLLGDSALYLCASSVPGQVVYGANVLTFGAGSRLTVL.

This clone was counted between two and nine times. V gene TRBV9 combines with J gene TRBJ2-7, with a possible D match to TRBD2 (6 bases). With 4 bases removed from V and 1 base from J, the gap between germline ends came to 12 bases. Per the germline V gene, CDR1 is SGDLS and CDR2 is YYNGEE. The CDR3 loop spans 14 amino acids. Here the CDR3 reads CASSPRDSSYEQYF. Here the CDR3 DNA reads TGTGCCAGCAGCCCCCGGGACTCGTCCTACGAGCAGTACTTC.

This sequence joins TRBV7-9 and TRBJ1-5; the D gene is possibly TRBD1 (5 bases). Germline V gene sequence: CDR1 SEHNR, CDR2 FQNEAQ (reference sequence). CDR3 length: 15 amino acids. Trimming removed 5 bases at V and 5 bases at J, with 16 bases between. This chain's CDR3 is CASSPAGTKDQPQHF. CDR3 bases: TGTGCCAGCAGCCCAGCCGGGACTAAAGATCAGCCCCAGCATTTT.

The chain combines TRBV7-6 with TRBJ2-7; 9 nucleotides line up with TRBD1. Germline V gives CDR1 SGHVS, CDR2 FNYEAQ. V shed 0 bases, J shed 2 bases, and the junction held 2 bases outside the gene matches. CDR3 length: 15 residues. Here the CDR3 DNA reads TGTGCCAGCAGCTTAGCGGGACAGGGAGCCTACGAGCAGTACTTC. As protein: CASSLAGQGAYEQYF.

The chain combines TRBV18 with TRBJ1-1; possibly TRBD1 for D (5 bases). The germline V gene has CDR1 KGHSH and CDR2 LQKENI. V lost 2 bases, J lost 1 base, and 8 bases lay in between. The CDR3 consists of 14 residues. This CDR3 is CASSPRGWNTEAFF. The CDR3 DNA sequence: TGTGCCAGCTCACCAAGGGGATGGAACACTGAAGCTTTCTTT.

The rearrangement uses TRBV19 and TRBJ1-2; D is unresolved. The CDR3 contains 13 residues. The V end was cut by 5 bases, the J end by 3 bases, with 10 bases between. Germline loops: CDR1 LNHDA, CDR2 SQIVND (reference sequence). CDR3 residues: CASSYPEHYGYTF. CDR3 DNA sequence: TGTGCCAGTAGTTACCCCGAGCACTATGGCTACACCTTC.

The chain joins TRBV28 to TRBJ2-5; TRBD2 is a possible D gene (5 bases). The CDR3 length is 15 residues. CDR1 and CDR2 (germline): MDHEN, SYDVKM. Trimming pared 8 bases from V and 4 bases from J, leaving 20 bases between. DNA of the CDR3: TGTGCCAGCGCGCCGTCGGGATCTCGGTCAGAGACCCAGTACTTC. Amino acid sequence: CASAPSGSRSETQYF.

This rearrangement joins TRBV11-2 to TRBJ1-2, with a weak D call TRBD1 (5 bases). CDR3 length: 15 amino acids. The V gene lost 4 bases and the J gene lost 7 bases, with 19 bases spanning the gap. CDR1 and CDR2 from the germline V gene are SGHAT and FQNNGV. The CDR3 here is CASSSLEGRWPGYTF. The CDR3 DNA is TGTGCCAGCAGCTCCCTGGAGGGGCGGTGGCCTGGCTACACCTTC.

The V call is TRBV6-1, the J call TRBJ2-7; perhaps TRBD1 as D (7 bases). Trimming pared 8 bases from V and 4 bases from J, leaving 18 bases between. From germline, CDR1 is MNHNS and CDR2 SASEGT. CDR3 length: 14 residues. The chain's CDR3 is CASGGDSLGYEQYF. In nucleotides, the CDR3 is TGTGCCAGCGGAGGGGACAGCTTAGGGTACGAGCAGTACTTC.

V gene TRBV4-3 combines with J gene TRBJ2-7; TRBD1 might be the D (6 bases). CDR1 LGHNA and CDR2 YSLEER come from the germline V gene. There are 15 residues in the CDR3. Trimming took 0 bases from V and 1 from J, leaving 10 bases between them. The CDR3 DNA sequence: TGCGCCAGCAGCCAAGATAGAGGGGGATCCTACGAGCAGTACTTC. This codes for CASSQDRGGSYEQYF.

The chain combines TRBV19 with TRBJ2-7, with D hard to call. The CDR3 totals 17 residues. Between the trimmed V and J ends, which lost 1 base and 5 bases, there was a span of 21 bases. In germline, CDR1 is LNHDA, CDR2 SQIVND (reference sequence). CDR3 amino acids: CASSIGVVAVEHHEQYF. The DNA of the CDR3 is TGTGCCAGTAGTATAGGAGTAGTGGCAGTGGAGCACCACGAGCAGTACTTC. The full variable domain, its missing parts supplied by reference TRBV19 and TRBJ2-7, is DGGITQSPKYLFRKEGQNVTLSCEQNLNHDAMYWYRQDPGQGLRLIYYSQIVNDFQKGDIAEGYSVSREKKESFPLTVTSAQKNPTAFYLCASSIGVVAVEHHEQYFGPGTRLTVT.

This clone appeared a single time. The chain couples TRBV7-2 to TRBJ2-1; D is undetermined. Germline CDR1 reads SGHTA; CDR2 reads FQGNSA. Between the trimmed V and J ends, which lost 1 base and 6 bases, there was a span of 7 bases. This CDR3 has 13 residues. The CDR3 coding sequence is TGTGCCAGCAGCTTAGAACTTATCAATGAGCAGTTCTTC. Residues: CASSLELINEQFF. The full variable domain, rest sourced from reference TRBV7-2 and TRBJ2-1, is GAGVSQSPSNKVTEKGKDVELRCDPISGHTALYWYRQSLGQGLEFLIYFQGNSAPDKSGLPSDRFSAERTGGSVSTLTIQRTQQEDSAVYLCASSLELINEQFFGPGTRLTVL.

The sample holds a few counts of this clone. V usage is TRBV27 and J usage is TRBJ1-1; 7 positions match TRBD1. The CDR3 spans 12 residues. Trimming took 4 bases from V and 8 from J; bases not matched to a gene: 4. From germline, CDR1 is MNHEY and CDR2 SMNVEV (reference sequence). The CDR3 DNA sequence: TGTGCCAGCAGTTCGATGGGACAGGAAGCTTTCTTT. This translates into CASSSMGQEAFF.

The chain couples TRBV12-5 to TRBJ1-5; TRBD1 matches 7 bases. From germline, CDR1 is LGHNT and CDR2 FRNRAP. The V segment lost 1 base and the J segment 5 bases; nucleotides outside the gene matches: 5. This CDR3 is built from 15 residues. The CDR3 loop is CASGLGQGRDQPQHF. The CDR3 nucleotides are TGTGCTAGTGGTTTGGGACAGGGTAGGGATCAGCCCCAGCATTTT. Full variable domain (missing parts from reference TRBV12-5 and TRBJ1-5): DARVTQTPRHKVTEMGQEVTMRCQPILGHNTVFWYRQTMMQGLELLAYFRNRAPLDDSGMPKDRFSAEMPDATLATLKIQPSEPRDSAVYFCASGLGQGRDQPQHFGDGTRLSIL.

This chain links TRBV5-4 with TRBJ2-7, with TRBD1 identical over 8 bases. V dropped 4 bases and J dropped 5; count of bases not matched to a gene: 14. Germline V lookup: CDR1 SGHNT, CDR2 YYREEE (reference sequence). There are 16 residues in the CDR3. The CDR3 DNA is TGTGCCAGCAGCCTCCTACCAGGGGGCTCGATGGACGAGCAGTACTTC. Protein: CASSLLPGGSMDEQYF.

This chain uses TRBV29-1 with TRBJ1-2; weak D call: TRBD1 (5 bases). CDR1 is SQVTM, CDR2 ANQGSEA, per germline. The length of the CDR3 is 15 residues. The ends were cut back, 4 bases at V and 0 bases at J, with 15 bases in the middle. The DNA for the CDR3 is TGCAGCGTTGTTGTCTCAGGGTGGACTAACTATGGCTACACCTTC. Protein product: CSVVVSGWTNYGYTF.

The chain has TRBV5-1 and TRBJ2-1; D might be TRBD2 (6 bases). V lost 5 bases, J lost 9 bases, and 15 bases lay in between. CDR3 length: 13 amino acids. The germline V gene encodes CDR1 SGHRS and CDR2 YFSETQ. The CDR3 is CASSGDSLGEQFF. For the CDR3, the DNA is TGCGCCAGCAGTGGGGACTCCTTAGGTGAGCAGTTCTTC.

The chain is built from TRBV4-3 and TRBJ2-7; 7 nucleotides line up with TRBD2. Germline CDR1 LGHNA, CDR2 YSLEER. V lost 0 bases, J lost 1 base, and 6 bases stayed unmatched. The CDR3 is 16 residues long. The CDR3 coding sequence is TGCGCCAGCAGCCAAGAGACTAGCTCAGCGTCCTACGAGCAGTACTTC. It yields the protein CASSQETSSASYEQYF.

The chain joins TRBV19 to TRBJ2-7; 7 bases align to TRBD2. CDR1 is LNHDA and CDR2 is SQIVND in the germline V gene (reference sequence). There are 12 residues in the CDR3. V trimming: 1 base; J trimming: 6 bases; junction bases outside the gene matches: 0. CDR3 coding DNA: TGTGCCAGTAGTATAGGGACTAGCGAGCAGTACTTC. Protein sequence: CASSIGTSEQYF.